This paragraph covers one T cell receptor beta chain sequence. Its antigen is unknown. The data originate from a study of T cells expressing NK-cell markers. Study-wide context: Out of eight donors sequenced, seven tested HCMV-seropositive and the remaining one seronegative. Study-wide results and caveats: The study did not resolve the HCMV specificity of expanded NKG2C+ T cell clones. The contribution of dominant NKG2C+ clonotypes to CD8+ T cells in six or seven donors was roughly 1.0-7.5%.

5'RACE template switching built TCR beta cDNA with unique molecular identifiers. From its re-call of the 5' RACE reads, TCRdb lists each CDR3 protein once, without DNA. The sample includes about 380,000 distinct CDR3 sequences. The sample consisted of blood T cells: a sorted CD56 or NKG2C T cell subset, CD4+ or CD8+ T cells, or bulk PBMC T cells (not recorded which). The origin of this receptor is a man aged 18-70 years in good health.

The CDR3 loop reads CASSLSGRGPGNTIYF. The rearrangement uses TRBV28 and TRBJ1-3; TCRdb outputs TRBD1, but without DNA this stays unchecked. The CDR3 length is 16 residues. Looked up from germline, CDR1 is MDHEN and CDR2 is SYDVKM.